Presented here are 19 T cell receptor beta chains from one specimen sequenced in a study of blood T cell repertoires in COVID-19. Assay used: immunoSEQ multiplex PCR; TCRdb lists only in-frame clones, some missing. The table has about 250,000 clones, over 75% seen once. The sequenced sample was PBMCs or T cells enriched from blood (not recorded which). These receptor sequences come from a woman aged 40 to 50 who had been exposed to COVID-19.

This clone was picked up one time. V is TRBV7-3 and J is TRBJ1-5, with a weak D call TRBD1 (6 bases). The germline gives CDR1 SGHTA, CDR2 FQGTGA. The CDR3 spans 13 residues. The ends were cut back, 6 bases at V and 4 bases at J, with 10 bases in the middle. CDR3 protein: CASSQGQNQPQHF. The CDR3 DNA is TGTGCCAGCAGTCAGGGACAAAATCAGCCCCAGCATTTT.

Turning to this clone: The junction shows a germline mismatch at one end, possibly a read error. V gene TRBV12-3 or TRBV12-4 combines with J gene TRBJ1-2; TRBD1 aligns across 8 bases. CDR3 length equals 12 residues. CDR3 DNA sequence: TGTGCCAGCAGTTTCGGACAGGGCGGGGCCATCTTC. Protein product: CASSFGQGGAIF.

This chain's CDR3 is CASSSGTGGVTEAFF. For the CDR3, the DNA is TGTGCCAGCAGCTCCGGGACAGGGGGCGTCACTGAAGCTTTCTTT. The J gene is TRBJ1-1, the V gene TRBV7-6; 12 positions match TRBD1. J gave up 4 bases and V 4 bases, and 4 bases lay outside the gene matches. Germline CDR1 is SGHVS and CDR2 is FNYEAQ. The CDR3 is 15 amino acids.

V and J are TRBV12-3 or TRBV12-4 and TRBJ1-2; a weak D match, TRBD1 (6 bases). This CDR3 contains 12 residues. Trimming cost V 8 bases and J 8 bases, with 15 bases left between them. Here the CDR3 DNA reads TGTGCCAGCTTACAGGGCGCCGGCGGCTACACCTTC. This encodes CASLQGAGGYTF.

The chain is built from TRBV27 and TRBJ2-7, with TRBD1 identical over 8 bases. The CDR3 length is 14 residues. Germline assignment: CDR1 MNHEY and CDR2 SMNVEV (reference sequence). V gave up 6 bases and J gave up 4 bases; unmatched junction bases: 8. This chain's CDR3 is CASRSQGAIYEQYF. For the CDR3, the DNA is TGTGCCAGCAGGAGTCAGGGGGCCATATACGAGCAGTACTTC.

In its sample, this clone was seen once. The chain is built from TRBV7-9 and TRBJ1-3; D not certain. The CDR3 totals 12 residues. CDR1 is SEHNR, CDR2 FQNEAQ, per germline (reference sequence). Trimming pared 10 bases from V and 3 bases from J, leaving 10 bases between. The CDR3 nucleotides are TGTGCCACTCGCCCACTTGGAAACACCATATATTTT. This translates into CATRPLGNTIYF.

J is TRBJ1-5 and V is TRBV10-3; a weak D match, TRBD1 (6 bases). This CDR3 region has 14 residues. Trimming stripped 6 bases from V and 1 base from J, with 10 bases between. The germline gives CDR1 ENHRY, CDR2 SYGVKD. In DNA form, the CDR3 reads TGTGCCATCAGCGACGACAGGAGCAATCAGCCCCAGCATTTT. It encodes CAISDDRSNQPQHF.

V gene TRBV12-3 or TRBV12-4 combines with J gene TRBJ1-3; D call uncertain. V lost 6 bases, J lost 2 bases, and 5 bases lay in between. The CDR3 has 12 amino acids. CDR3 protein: CASSHPGNTIYF. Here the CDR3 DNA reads TGTGCCAGCAGCCATCCTGGAAACACCATATATTTT.

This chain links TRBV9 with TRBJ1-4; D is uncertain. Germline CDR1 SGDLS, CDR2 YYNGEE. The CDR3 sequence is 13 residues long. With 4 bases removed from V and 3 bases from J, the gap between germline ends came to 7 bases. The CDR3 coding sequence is TGTGCCAGCAGCCGGTCGGCTAATGAAAAACTGTTTTTT. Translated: CASSRSANEKLFF.

CDR3 sequence reads: CASSFPTLTNEKLFF. DNA of the CDR3: TGTGCCAGCAGTTTCCCAACATTAACTAATGAAAAACTGTTTTTT. The genes are TRBV28 and TRBJ1-4; D unresolved. Germline V gene lookup returns CDR1 MDHEN and CDR2 SYDVKM. The V end was cut by 3 bases, the J end by 1 base, with 9 bases between. The CDR3 length is 15 residues.

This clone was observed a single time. CDR3 sequence reads: CAISESMGLEQYF. The CDR3 bases are TGTGCCATCAGTGAGTCGATGGGGCTCGAGCAGTACTTC. V gene TRBV10-3 combines with J gene TRBJ2-7, with D perhaps matching TRBD1 (5 bases). Germline V gene lookup returns CDR1 ENHRY and CDR2 SYGVKD. This CDR3 contains 13 residues. Trimming stripped 0 bases from V and 6 bases from J, with 9 bases between.

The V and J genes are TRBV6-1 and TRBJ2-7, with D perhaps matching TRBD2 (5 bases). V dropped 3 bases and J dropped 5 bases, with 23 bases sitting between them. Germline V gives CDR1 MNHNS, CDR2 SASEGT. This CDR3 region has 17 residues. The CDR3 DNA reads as TGTGCCAGCAGTGACCGGGGAAGCACGGGCGGATGGGACGAGCAGTACGTC. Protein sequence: CASSDRGSTGGWDEQYV.

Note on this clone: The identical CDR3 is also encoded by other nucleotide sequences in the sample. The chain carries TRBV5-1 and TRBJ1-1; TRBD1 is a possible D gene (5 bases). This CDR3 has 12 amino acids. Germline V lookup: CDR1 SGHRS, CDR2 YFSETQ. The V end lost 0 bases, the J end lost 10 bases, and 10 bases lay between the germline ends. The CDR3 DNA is TGCGCCAGCAGCTTGGCCGGTAGGGGAGCTTTCTTT. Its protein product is CASSLAGRGAFF.

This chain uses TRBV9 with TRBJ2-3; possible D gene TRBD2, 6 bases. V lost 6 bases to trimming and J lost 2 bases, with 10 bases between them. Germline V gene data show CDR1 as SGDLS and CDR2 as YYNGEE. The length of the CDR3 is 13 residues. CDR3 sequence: CASNLADTDTQYF. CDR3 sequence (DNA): TGTGCCAGCAATTTAGCGGACACAGATACGCAGTATTTT.

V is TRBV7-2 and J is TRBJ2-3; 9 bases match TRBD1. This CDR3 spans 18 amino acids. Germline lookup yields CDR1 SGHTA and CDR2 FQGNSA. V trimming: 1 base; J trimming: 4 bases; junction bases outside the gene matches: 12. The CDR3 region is CASSLVFRTGVSSDTQYF. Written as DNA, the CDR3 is TGTGCCAGCAGCTTAGTTTTTCGGACAGGGGTTAGTTCAGATACGCAGTATTTT.

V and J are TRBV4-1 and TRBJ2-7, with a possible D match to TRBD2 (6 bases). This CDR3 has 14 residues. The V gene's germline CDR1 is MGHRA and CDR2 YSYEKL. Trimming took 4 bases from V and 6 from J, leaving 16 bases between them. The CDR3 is CASSPRAGLGEQYF. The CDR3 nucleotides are TGCGCCAGCAGCCCCCGGGCGGGGTTGGGCGAGCAGTACTTC.

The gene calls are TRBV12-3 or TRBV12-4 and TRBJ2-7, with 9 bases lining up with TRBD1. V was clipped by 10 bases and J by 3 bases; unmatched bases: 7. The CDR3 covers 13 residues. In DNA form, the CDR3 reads TGTGCCACCACACGGGACAGGGACTACGAGCAGTACTTC. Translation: CATTRDRDYEQYF.

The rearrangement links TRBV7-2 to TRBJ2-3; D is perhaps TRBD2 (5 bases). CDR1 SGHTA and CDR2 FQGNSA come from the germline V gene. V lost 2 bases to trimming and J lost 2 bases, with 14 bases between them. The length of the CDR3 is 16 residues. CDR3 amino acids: CASSLFPYGVTDTQYF. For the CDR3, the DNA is TGTGCCAGCAGCTTATTCCCTTACGGGGTCACAGATACGCAGTATTTT.

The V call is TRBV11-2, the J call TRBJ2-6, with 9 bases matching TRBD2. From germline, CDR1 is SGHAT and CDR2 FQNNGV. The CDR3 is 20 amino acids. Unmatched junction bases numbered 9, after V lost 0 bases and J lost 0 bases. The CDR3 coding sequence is TGTGCCAGCAGCTTAGATTCCTTTCTAGCGGGGTACTCTGGGGCCAACGTCCTGACTTTC. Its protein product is CASSLDSFLAGYSGANVLTF.